The present T cell receptor beta chain was sequenced within a study of shared clonotypes between healthy human individuals. Study-level points and caveats: Represented diversity (both genetic and exposure-history) was limited by the small number of donors. Rarefaction revealed incomplete sorted-subset sequencing despite large depth. Shared clonotypes: roughly 5% naive CD4, under 4% naive CD8, 2.3% memory CD4, approximately 0.41% memory CD8.

This clone occurred once. The antigen is not known. Deletions cut 3 bases from V and 4 bases from J, with 12 bases between. The V gene's germline CDR1 is LGHNA and CDR2 YSLEER. The CDR3 consists of 15 residues. Profiled with immunoSEQ multiplex PCR; TCRdb holds only in-frame clones, not every one. Here the sample spans about a million clones, around 77% being singletons. The chain recombines TRBV4-3 with TRBJ2-2, with a weak D call TRBD2 (6 bases). The sample was memory CD4+ T cells from PBMCs. The subset was: CD45RA-negative fraction. This clonotype originated in a man aged 18 to 29 in good health. Some clones in this sample may be carry-over from other donors' samples. DNA for the CDR3: TGCGCCAGCAGCCACGAGGTGCGGGGCACCGGGGAGCTGTTTTTT. Its protein product is CASSHEVRGTGELFF.